This TCR beta chain was observed in a study of control samples from healthy donors and cancer patients. Using immunoSEQ multiplex PCR, the repertoire was profiled, and TCRdb retains in-frame clones only, with some absent. The sample contains under 150,000 clones, around 93% of which appear only once. Sequenced: PBMCs. The receptor comes from a middle-aged man with head and neck cancer.

CDR3 loop: CASSPRGKNTEAFF. In DNA form, the CDR3 reads TGTGCCAGCAGCCCCAGGGGGAAGAACACTGAAGCTTTCTTT. The rearrangement uses TRBV28 and TRBJ1-1; 7 nucleotides align to TRBD1. After removal of 6 bases from V and 1 base from J, the junction contained 5 bases not matched to a gene. This CDR3 comprises 14 residues. Germline-derived CDR1 and CDR2 are MDHEN and SYDVKM.